This entry concerns a single T cell receptor beta chain. Since a far larger clone is one base different, this is likely a read error. Other DNA sequences of this sample code for an identical CDR3. This entry is derived from a study of shared clonotypes between healthy human individuals. Study-level information: The cohort had two women and three men, ages 18 to 49.

Libraries were prepared by immunoSEQ multiplex PCR; TCRdb keeps only in-frame clonotypes and omits some of them. The table includes 1,100,000 or so clones, about 84% detected once. The CDR3 runs 11 residues. Trimming left V 5 bases short and J 5 bases short, with 6 bases between. The V gene's germline CDR1 is SGHDN and CDR2 FVKESK. V gene TRBV14 combines with J gene TRBJ2-5; D is unclear. What was sequenced was memory CD4+ T cells from PBMCs. Subset here: CD45RA-negative fraction. This clonotype was obtained from a man aged 18 to 35 in good health. Some clones in this sample may be carry-over from other donors' samples. The CDR3 sequence is CASSLSETQYF. The CDR3 coding sequence is TGTGCCAGCAGCTTGTCGGAGACCCAGTACTTC.